What follows are 8 T cell receptor beta chains derived from one specimen sequenced in a study of long-term antiretroviral therapy in people with HIV (dated by TCRdb to between 2022 and 2023). The immunoSEQ hsTCRB v3.0 assay was used at survey level resolution to sequence the TRB variable region. TCRdb's version of the immuneACCESS table is confined to in-frame rearrangements and falls short of the full clone set. An unresolved V gene accounts for under half of the shortfall where checked; the remainder is of unknown origin. The sample contains about 40,000 clones, around 85% of them found a single time. The top ten constitute 4% to 4.5% of the sample. The sequenced sample was unsorted PBMCs, obtained 1.2 years after starting antiretroviral therapy. The receptors were sampled from a woman aged 50 to 60 with HIV.

The chain employs TRBV6-5 and TRBJ2-1, with D perhaps TRBD1 or TRBD2 (6 bases each). The CDR3 length is 12 residues. Germline V CDR1 and CDR2: MNHEY, SVGAGI. Trimming shortened V by 6 bases and J by 7 bases, and 10 bases separated the two germline ends. The CDR3 loop is CASRGGRNEQFF. The CDR3 region has the DNA TGTGCCAGCAGAGGGGGGAGGAATGAGCAGTTCTTC.

The rearrangement uses TRBV6-4 and TRBJ1-1, with no clear D. Germline CDR1 MRHNA, CDR2 SNTAGT. Trimming shortened V by 3 bases and J by 2 bases, and 7 bases separated the two germline ends. The CDR3 is 13 residues long. The CDR3 DNA reads TGTGCCAGCAGTGAGTACGGTAACACTGAAGCTTTCTTT. Protein product: CASSEYGNTEAFF.

The rearrangement joins TRBV29-1 to TRBJ2-2; no reliable D call. The CDR3 covers 14 residues. CDR1 SQVTM and CDR2 ANQGSEA come from the germline V gene. V lost 4 bases to trimming and J lost 0 bases, with 9 bases between them. The CDR3 spells CSVVWSPNTGELFF. The CDR3 DNA follows: TGCAGCGTTGTCTGGAGTCCGAACACCGGGGAGCTGTTTTTT.

CDR3: CASSMGPGRATNEKLFF. Here the CDR3 DNA reads TGTGCCAGTAGTATGGGCCCTGGGAGGGCAACTAATGAAAAACTGTTTTTT. The V and J genes are TRBV19 and TRBJ1-4; no firm D call. The germline gives CDR1 LNHDA, CDR2 SQIVND (reference sequence). Trimming took 3 bases from V and 0 from J, leaving 14 bases between them. This CDR3 is 17 amino acids long.

V is TRBV7-8 and J is TRBJ2-3; the D gene is possibly TRBD1 (5 bases). This CDR3 contains 13 residues. Trimming took 5 bases from V and 3 from J, leaving 9 bases between them. Germline CDR1 is SGHVS and CDR2 is FQNEAQ. This CDR3 is CASSPRQTDTQYF. CDR3 in DNA: TGTGCCAGCAGCCCTCGACAGACAGATACGCAGTATTTT.

The CDR3, as DNA: TGCGCCAGCAGCCCCCAGACAGGGTTGACCTACGAGCAGTACTTC. This sequence encodes CASSPQTGLTYEQYF. The rearrangement joins TRBV5-1 to TRBJ2-7, with 7 bases fitting TRBD1. Germline assignment: CDR1 SGHRS and CDR2 YFSETQ. Trimming cost V 4 bases and J 2 bases; bases outside gene matches: 9. CDR3 length: 15 residues. Full variable domain (rest looked up from reference TRBV5-1 and TRBJ2-7): KAGVTQTPRYLIKTRGQQVTLSCSPISGHRSVSWYQQTPGQGLQFLFEYFSETQRNKGNFPGRFSGRQFSNSRSEMNVSTLELGDSALYLCASSPQTGLTYEQYFGPGTRLTVT.

The chain employs TRBV6-4 and TRBJ2-2, with unresolved D. Germline-derived CDR1 and CDR2 are MRHNA and SNTAGT. Trimming pared 3 bases from V and 5 bases from J, leaving 7 bases between. The CDR3 sequence is 13 residues long. The CDR3 coding sequence is TGTGCCAGCAGTGATGAGACTACCGGGGAGCTGTTTTTT. Amino acid sequence: CASSDETTGELFF.

J is TRBJ1-2 and V is TRBV9; D is perhaps TRBD1 (5 bases). Per germline, CDR1 SGDLS and CDR2 YYNGEE. This CDR3 contains 15 residues. The germline V and J ends were trimmed by 4 bases and 4 bases, with 17 bases remaining between them. This CDR3 reads CASSPLERGSYGYTF. In DNA form, the CDR3 reads TGTGCCAGCAGCCCTTTGGAGAGGGGTAGCTATGGCTACACCTTC.